This is a list of T cell receptor beta chains from one sample in a study of blood T cells in healthy people across ages. MiXCR was run by TCRdb on the 5' RACE reads, yielding one entry per CDR3 protein. In the table there are roughly 1.7 million distinct CDR3 sequences, 34% of which are singletons. The sample taken for sequencing was blood. The receptors here all came from a young woman in good health. CDR3s include the opening cysteine and the closing phenylalanine or tryptophan. The D gene is left open where the match is weak. Not all rows give a size; the values are once, few, many and, for expanded clones, a class.

CASSESGFTANIQYF,TGTGCCAGCAGTGAATCAGGTTTTACGGCAAACATTCAGTACTTC,TRBV2,-,15,TRBJ2-4,-
CASSRGTEDNEQFF,TGTGCCAGCAGCCGCGGGACGGAAGACAATGAGCAGTTCTTC,TRBV6-5,-,14,TRBJ2-1,many
CSARDDSSIGPDFPTYEQYF,TGCAGTGCTAGAGATGATTCCTCAATAGGTCCAGACTTCCCCACCTACGAGCAGTACTTC,TRBV20-1,-,20,TRBJ2-7,few
CAINSLGERAQETQYF,TGTGCCATCAATAGCTTAGGGGAGCGGGCCCAAGAGACCCAGTACTTC,TRBV27,-,16,TRBJ2-5,few
CASSPTGTVSYEQYF,TGTGCCAGCAGCCCAACCGGGACAGTCTCCTACGAGCAGTACTTC,TRBV13,TRBD1,15,TRBJ2-7,-
CASRGTANQPQHF,TGTGCCAGCAGAGGGACAGCTAATCAGCCCCAGCATTTT,TRBV12-3/TRBV12-4,TRBD1,13,TRBJ1-5,-
CASSPGLFNSGELFF,TGTGCCAGCTCACCCGGACTTTTCAACTCCGGGGAGCTGTTTTTT,TRBV18,-,15,TRBJ2-2,-
CSAISFRTGSYEQYF,TGCAGTGCTATAAGTTTTAGGACGGGGTCCTACGAGCAGTACTTC,TRBV20-1,-,15,TRBJ2-7,-
CSARGPWTSGVNEQFF,TGCAGTGCTAGAGGGCCCTGGACTAGCGGGGTGAATGAGCAGTTCTTC,TRBV20-1,TRBD2,16,TRBJ2-1,-
CASKGEGRGMNTEAFF,TGTGCCAGCAAAGGGGAGGGCCGCGGTATGAACACTGAAGCTTTCTTT,TRBV7-9,-,16,TRBJ1-1,-
CASSGRGNPYERYF,TGTGCCAGCAGCGGCAGGGGAAACCCCTACGAGCGGTACTTC,TRBV9,-,14,TRBJ2-7,-
CSAHSGKYNEQFF,TGCAGTGCTCATAGCGGGAAATACAATGAGCAGTTCTTC,TRBV20-1,TRBD2,13,TRBJ2-1,-
CASSKGVRLQETQYF,TGTGCCAGCAGCAAAGGGGTCAGGCTCCAAGAGACCCAGTACTTC,TRBV21-1,-,15,TRBJ2-5,-
CASSLRREGLGEQFF,TGTGCCAGCAGCTTAAGGCGGGAGGGCCTTGGTGAGCAGTTCTTC,TRBV7-2,TRBD2,15,TRBJ2-1,-
CASSQGRLTRGYTF,TGCGCCAGCAGCCAAGGTCGCCTCACGAGGGGCTACACCTTC,TRBV4-1,-,14,TRBJ1-2,many
CASSSSLEDTQYF,TGTGCCAGCAGCTCCTCCCTGGAAGATACGCAGTATTTT,TRBV13,-,13,TRBJ2-3,-
CASSPRTGGEGEQYF,TGTGCCAGCTCACCAAGAACAGGGGGCGAGGGGGAGCAGTACTTC,TRBV18,TRBD1,15,TRBJ2-7,-
CASSNGPLTGGRYGYTF,TGTGCCAGCAGTAATGGGCCCCTGACAGGGGGACGCTATGGCTACACCTTC,TRBV6-1,TRBD1,17,TRBJ1-2,-
CASMGGETLKETQYF,TGCGCCAGCATGGGTGGGGAAACGTTGAAAGAGACCCAGTACTTC,TRBV5-1,-,15,TRBJ2-5,-
CASSVVLAGGEEQFF,TGTGCCAGCAGCGTAGTCCTAGCGGGAGGGGAAGAGCAGTTCTTC,TRBV9,TRBD2,15,TRBJ2-1,-
CASSQDPGGTANTGELFF,TGTGCCAGCAGCCAAGATCCCGGGGGAACCGCGAACACCGGGGAGCTGTTTTTT,TRBV4-2,-,18,TRBJ2-2,-
CATSASGRDEQYF,TGTGCCACCAGCGCTAGCGGGAGAGACGAGCAGTACTTC,TRBV15,TRBD2,13,TRBJ2-7,-
CASSQDPFSGTDTEAFF,TGCGCCAGCAGCCAAGACCCCTTCTCAGGGACGGACACTGAAGCTTTCTTT,TRBV4-1,-,17,TRBJ1-1,-
CAISRTGVQETQYF,TGTGCCATCAGTCGGACGGGAGTCCAAGAGACCCAGTACTTC,TRBV10-3,-,14,TRBJ2-5,many
CASSPTGLAVTQYF,TGTGCCAGCAGCCCCACGGGACTAGCGGTGACCCAGTACTTC,TRBV11-2,TRBD2,14,TRBJ2-5,-
CASSLDLAGSAGEQFF,TGCGCCAGCAGCTTGGATCTAGCGGGGAGCGCTGGCGAGCAGTTCTTC,TRBV5-1,TRBD2,16,TRBJ2-1,-
CASVSSGASYNEQFF,TGTGCCAGCGTGAGTAGCGGGGCCTCCTACAATGAGCAGTTCTTC,TRBV2,TRBD2,15,TRBJ2-1,few
CSAPIGQVSYGYTF,TGCAGTGCTCCCATAGGACAGGTGAGCTATGGCTACACCTTC,TRBV20-1,TRBD1,14,TRBJ1-2,-
CASSQSIRYHGYTF,TGCGCCAGCAGCCAATCGATACGATACCATGGCTACACCTTC,TRBV4-1,-,14,TRBJ1-2,many
CASRTTGDNSPLHF,TGTGCCAGCAGAACAACAGGAGACAATTCACCCCTCCACTTT,TRBV9,-,14,TRBJ1-6,few
CASSLALQGLYGYTF,TGTGCCAGCAGCTTAGCGCTGCAGGGATTATATGGCTACACCTTC,TRBV7-9,-,15,TRBJ1-2,few
CATSDRGNLGVNEQFF,TGTGCCACCAGTGATCGAGGGAATTTGGGGGTGAATGAGCAGTTCTTC,TRBV24-1,-,16,TRBJ2-1,few
CASSQDSGPTETQYF,TGTGCCAGCAGCCAAGATAGCGGCCCCACGGAGACCCAGTACTTC,TRBV4-2,-,15,TRBJ2-5,few
CASSPGPRMETQDF,TGTGCCAGCAGCCCGGGACCCCGGATGGAGACCCAGGACTTC,TRBV7-3,-,14,TRBJ2-5,-
CASSVLAGGPNEQFF,TGCGCCAGCAGCGTCCTAGCGGGAGGGCCGAATGAGCAGTTCTTC,TRBV5-1,TRBD2,15,TRBJ2-1,many
CASSSRDRGFHEQYF,TGTGCCAGCAGTTCCCGGGACAGGGGTTTCCACGAGCAGTACTTC,TRBV28,TRBD1,15,TRBJ2-7,few
CSARDSTGDEQFF,TGCAGTGCTAGAGATAGTACGGGAGATGAGCAGTTCTTC,TRBV20-1,-,13,TRBJ2-1,-
CASSLARAGGKNEQFF,TGTGCCAGCAGTTTAGCGCGGGCAGGGGGCAAAAATGAGCAGTTCTTC,TRBV12-3/TRBV12-4,TRBD1,16,TRBJ2-1,-
CAISGDSPNQPQHF,TGTGCCATCAGTGGGGACAGTCCCAATCAGCCCCAGCATTTT,TRBV10-3,TRBD1,14,TRBJ1-5,few